The 18 T cell receptor beta chains below come from one sample, sequenced in a study of blood T cell repertoires in COVID-19. Method: immunoSEQ multiplex PCR; TCRdb's copy keeps in-frame clones and lacks some. The table includes approximately 45,000 clones, around 86% detected once. Sequenced material: peripheral blood. The source is a human donor in a cohort sampled during active COVID-19.

The chain links TRBV10-2 to TRBJ1-1; D is perhaps TRBD1 (5 bases). The CDR3 length is 14 residues. The germline V and J ends were trimmed by 8 bases and 4 bases, with 17 bases remaining between them. Looked up from germline, CDR1 is WSHSY and CDR2 is SAAADI. This CDR3 reads CASGEQGGGTEAFF. Here the CDR3 DNA reads TGCGCCAGCGGGGAGCAGGGCGGGGGCACTGAAGCTTTCTTT.

The rearrangement joins TRBV15 to TRBJ2-2; TRBD1 matches 9 bases. The V gene end was trimmed by 4 bases and the J gene end by 3 bases; junction bases not matched to a gene: 6. CDR1 and CDR2 (germline): LNHNV, YYDKDF (reference sequence). This CDR3 contains 16 residues. DNA of the CDR3: TGTGCCACCAGCAAGACGGACAGGGGTGACACCGGGGAGCTGTTTTTT. Protein sequence: CATSKTDRGDTGELFF.

The chain has TRBV9 and TRBJ1-4; TRBD1 is a possible D gene (6 bases). The germline V gene encodes CDR1 SGDLS and CDR2 YYNGEE. The CDR3 extends over 15 amino acids. V was cut by 4 bases and J by 6 bases, with 16 bases left in between. The CDR3: CASSKAGGLDEKLFF. For the CDR3, the DNA is TGTGCCAGCAGCAAAGCGGGGGGGCTGGATGAAAAACTGTTTTTT.

This sequence joins TRBV10-1 and TRBJ2-7; 9 bases are shared with TRBD2. The CDR3 is 18 residues long. The trim removed 0 bases at V and 1 base at J, leaving 10 bases unmatched. CDR1 and CDR2 from the germline V gene are WNHNN and SYGVQD (reference sequence). The CDR3 DNA reads TGCGCCAGCAGTGAGTCGGTCTTAGCGGGAGACGATTCCTACGAGCAGTACTTC. The encoded protein is CASSESVLAGDDSYEQYF.

The chain carries TRBV7-2 and TRBJ2-5; TRBD1 aligns across 8 bases. The CDR3 spans 16 residues. Germline V gene sequence: CDR1 SGHTA, CDR2 FQGNSA. V shed 6 bases and J 5 bases; nucleotides not matched to a gene: 14. The CDR3: CASRSSRQGSAETQYF. DNA of the CDR3: TGTGCCAGCAGGTCAAGCCGACAGGGGTCGGCGGAGACCCAGTACTTC. Full variable domain (rest looked up from reference TRBV7-2 and TRBJ2-5): GAGVSQSPSNKVTEKGKDVELRCDPISGHTALYWYRQSLGQGLEFLIYFQGNSAPDKSGLPSDRFSAERTGGSVSTLTIQRTQQEDSAVYLCASRSSRQGSAETQYFGPGTRLLVL.

This clone was seen just once. The chain couples TRBV19 to TRBJ1-2, with 8 bases fitting TRBD1. With 9 bases clipped from V and 4 bases from J, the junction kept 7 bases outside the gene matches. There are 13 residues in the CDR3. CDR1 is LNHDA, CDR2 SQIVND, per germline (reference sequence). CDR3 in DNA: TGTGCCAGCGCCCGGGACAGGTCCTATGGCTACACCTTC. It translates to CASARDRSYGYTF.

The V call is TRBV7-9, the J call TRBJ2-7, with 7 bases aligning to TRBD2. From germline, CDR1 is SEHNR and CDR2 FQNEAQ (reference sequence). The trim removed 8 bases at V and 12 bases at J, leaving 16 bases unmatched. The CDR3 runs to 13 residues. The CDR3 bases are TGTGCCAGCCCCCATGAGCGGGACGGTTTCCTGTACTTC. The encoded protein is CASPHERDGFLYF.

The rearrangement joins TRBV5-1 to TRBJ2-7; 7 bases are shared with TRBD2. V shed 4 bases, J shed 6 bases, and the junction held 13 bases outside the gene matches. The CDR3 is 15 residues long. CDR1 and CDR2 from the germline V gene are SGHRS and YFSETQ. CDR3 sequence: CASSGGGVPQPEQYF. In DNA form, the CDR3 reads TGCGCCAGCAGCGGGGGGGGTGTGCCTCAACCCGAGCAGTACTTC.

The V call is TRBV28, the J call TRBJ1-1; weak D call: TRBD1 (5 bases). V shed 1 base and J shed 4 bases, with 13 bases lying between them. The germline V gene has CDR1 MDHEN and CDR2 SYDVKM. CDR3 length equals 15 residues. The CDR3 sequence is CASSLLPGDGTEAFF. For the CDR3, the DNA is TGTGCCAGCAGTTTATTGCCGGGGGACGGCACTGAAGCTTTCTTT.

The chain combines TRBV2 with TRBJ2-7, with TRBD2 matching 8 bases. Trimming took 6 bases from V and 3 from J; bases not matched to a gene: 10. The V gene's germline CDR1 is SNHLY and CDR2 FYNNEI. The CDR3 loop spans 15 amino acids. The CDR3: CASRDPPGLDYEQYF. The CDR3 region has the DNA TGTGCCAGCAGAGACCCACCGGGACTAGACTACGAGCAGTACTTC. Together with reference TRBV2 and TRBJ2-7, the CDR3 gives the full variable domain: EPEVTQTPSHQVTQMGQEVILRCVPISNHLYFYWYRQILGQKVEFLVSFYNNEISEKSEIFDDQFSVERPDGSNFTLKIRSTKLEDSAMYFCASRDPPGLDYEQYFGPGTRLTVT.

The chain recombines TRBV3-1 (or the pseudogene TRBV3-2) with TRBJ2-7; 8 nucleotides match TRBD2. This CDR3 comprises 16 residues. Germline assignment: CDR1 LGHDT and CDR2 YNNKEL (reference sequence). J gave up 2 bases and V 4 bases, and 10 bases lay outside the gene matches. The CDR3 nucleotides read TGTGCCAGCAGCCGAAAAAGCGGGAGTGTACCCTACGAGCAGTACTTC. Encoded protein: CASSRKSGSVPYEQYF.

Concerning this clone itself: Its ends do not fully match the called genes, so a read error is possible. This chain uses TRBV28 with TRBJ2-1, with TRBD2 matching over 14 bases. From germline, CDR1 is MDHEN and CDR2 SYDVKM. CDR3 length equals 14 residues. CDR3 sequence: CASSEGGLAGVQLF. CDR3 nucleotides: TGTGCCAGCAGCGAGGGGGGACTAGCGGGGGTACAGCTCTTC.

This rearrangement joins TRBV24-1 to TRBJ2-2, with no clear D. Germline CDR1 reads KGHDR; CDR2 reads SFDVKD. Between the trimmed V and J ends, which lost 3 bases and 4 bases, there was a span of 8 bases. The CDR3 length is 14 residues. CDR3 sequence reads: CATSDHSSTGELFF. DNA for the CDR3: TGTGCCACCAGTGATCACAGCAGCACCGGGGAGCTGTTTTTT.

V gene TRBV7-2 combines with J gene TRBJ2-2, with no clear D. V lost 2 bases and J 0 bases, leaving 10 bases between the germline ends. This CDR3 has 16 amino acids. Germline values: CDR1 SGHTA, CDR2 FQGNSA. CDR3 sequence (DNA): TGTGCCAGCAGCTTAAGACTGACCGCGAACACCGGGGAGCTGTTTTTT. Translating it yields CASSLRLTANTGELFF. The complete variable domain, with remaining parts taken from reference TRBV7-2 and TRBJ2-2, reads GAGVSQSPSNKVTEKGKDVELRCDPISGHTALYWYRQSLGQGLEFLIYFQGNSAPDKSGLPSDRFSAERTGGSVSTLTIQRTQQEDSAVYLCASSLRLTANTGELFFGEGSRLTVL.

This rearrangement joins TRBV28 to TRBJ1-1; D is perhaps TRBD1 (6 bases). Per the germline V gene, CDR1 is MDHEN and CDR2 is SYDVKM. This CDR3 spans 15 amino acids. The germline V and J ends were trimmed by 6 bases and 3 bases, with 17 bases remaining between them. The CDR3 spells CASSLRAGVYTEAFF. For the CDR3, the DNA is TGTGCCAGCAGCCTCCGGGCAGGGGTGTACACTGAAGCTTTCTTT.

The chain has TRBV6-5 and TRBJ2-1; TRBD2 matches 7 bases. This CDR3 has 12 residues. Germline CDR1 MNHEY, CDR2 SVGAGI. V dropped 2 bases and J dropped 9; count of bases not matched to a gene: 1. The DNA for the CDR3 is TGTGCCAGCAGTTACCCGGGGGGTGAGCAGTTCTTC. Its translation: CASSYPGGEQFF.

The chain recombines TRBV6-6 with TRBJ1-1; D unresolved. The germline CDR1 and CDR2 sequences are MNHNY and SVGAGI (reference sequence). The CDR3 loop spans 13 amino acids. Trimming took 7 bases from V and 4 from J, leaving 13 bases between them. In DNA, the CDR3 is TGTGCCAGCACCTCACAGACCCCCACTGAAGCTTTCTTT. Protein: CASTSQTPTEAFF.

The chain couples TRBV28 to TRBJ1-1; TRBD1 matches at 7 bases. The V and J ends lost 7 bases and 8 bases, in that order; junction bases with no gene match: 13. CDR3 length: 14 amino acids. CDR1 MDHEN and CDR2 SYDVKM come from the germline V gene. CDR3 sequence (DNA): TGTGCCAGCACCTTAAGTGAGGGGGCTCCGGAAGCTTTCTTT. Residues: CASTLSEGAPEAFF.